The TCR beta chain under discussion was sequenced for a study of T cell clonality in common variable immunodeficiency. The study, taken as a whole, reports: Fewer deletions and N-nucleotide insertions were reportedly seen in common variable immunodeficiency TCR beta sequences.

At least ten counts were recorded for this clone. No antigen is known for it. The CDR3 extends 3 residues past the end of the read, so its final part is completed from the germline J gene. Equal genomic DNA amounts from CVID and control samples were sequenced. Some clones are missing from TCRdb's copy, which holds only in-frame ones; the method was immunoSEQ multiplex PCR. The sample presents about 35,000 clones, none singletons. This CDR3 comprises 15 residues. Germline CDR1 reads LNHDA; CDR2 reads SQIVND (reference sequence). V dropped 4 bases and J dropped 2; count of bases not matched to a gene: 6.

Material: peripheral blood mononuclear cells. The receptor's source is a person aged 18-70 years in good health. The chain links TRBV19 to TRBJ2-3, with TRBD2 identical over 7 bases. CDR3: CASSKSSGLTDTQYF. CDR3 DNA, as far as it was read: TGTGCCAGTAGTAAGAGTAGCGGGCTCACAGATACG.